Only a few counts were recorded for the clone carrying this T cell receptor (beta chain). This entry belongs to a study of T-cell reconstitution after alpha-beta-depleted transplantation in children. Trimming stripped 0 bases from V and 10 bases from J, with 13 bases between. Germline-derived CDR1 and CDR2 are MNHEY and SVGEGT. The CDR3 has 14 amino acids. For TCRbeta, the library was prepared with unique molecular identifiers. TCRdb re-called the PCR reads through MiXCR, storing one row per CDR3 protein. Of about 640,000 distinct CDR3 sequences in the sample, 16% are singletons; the top ten hold approximately 1%.

The sequence came from a human donor who donated a stem cell graft to a child with acute myeloid leukemia. The sample here was PBMCs from the stem cell graft donor, taken from the stem cell graft. The chain couples TRBV6-2 or TRBV6-3 to TRBJ2-1; no clear D. The CDR3 reads CASSYSNARYEQFF. In DNA form, the CDR3 reads TGTGCCAGCAGTTACTCGAATGCCAGGTACGAGCAGTTCTTC.